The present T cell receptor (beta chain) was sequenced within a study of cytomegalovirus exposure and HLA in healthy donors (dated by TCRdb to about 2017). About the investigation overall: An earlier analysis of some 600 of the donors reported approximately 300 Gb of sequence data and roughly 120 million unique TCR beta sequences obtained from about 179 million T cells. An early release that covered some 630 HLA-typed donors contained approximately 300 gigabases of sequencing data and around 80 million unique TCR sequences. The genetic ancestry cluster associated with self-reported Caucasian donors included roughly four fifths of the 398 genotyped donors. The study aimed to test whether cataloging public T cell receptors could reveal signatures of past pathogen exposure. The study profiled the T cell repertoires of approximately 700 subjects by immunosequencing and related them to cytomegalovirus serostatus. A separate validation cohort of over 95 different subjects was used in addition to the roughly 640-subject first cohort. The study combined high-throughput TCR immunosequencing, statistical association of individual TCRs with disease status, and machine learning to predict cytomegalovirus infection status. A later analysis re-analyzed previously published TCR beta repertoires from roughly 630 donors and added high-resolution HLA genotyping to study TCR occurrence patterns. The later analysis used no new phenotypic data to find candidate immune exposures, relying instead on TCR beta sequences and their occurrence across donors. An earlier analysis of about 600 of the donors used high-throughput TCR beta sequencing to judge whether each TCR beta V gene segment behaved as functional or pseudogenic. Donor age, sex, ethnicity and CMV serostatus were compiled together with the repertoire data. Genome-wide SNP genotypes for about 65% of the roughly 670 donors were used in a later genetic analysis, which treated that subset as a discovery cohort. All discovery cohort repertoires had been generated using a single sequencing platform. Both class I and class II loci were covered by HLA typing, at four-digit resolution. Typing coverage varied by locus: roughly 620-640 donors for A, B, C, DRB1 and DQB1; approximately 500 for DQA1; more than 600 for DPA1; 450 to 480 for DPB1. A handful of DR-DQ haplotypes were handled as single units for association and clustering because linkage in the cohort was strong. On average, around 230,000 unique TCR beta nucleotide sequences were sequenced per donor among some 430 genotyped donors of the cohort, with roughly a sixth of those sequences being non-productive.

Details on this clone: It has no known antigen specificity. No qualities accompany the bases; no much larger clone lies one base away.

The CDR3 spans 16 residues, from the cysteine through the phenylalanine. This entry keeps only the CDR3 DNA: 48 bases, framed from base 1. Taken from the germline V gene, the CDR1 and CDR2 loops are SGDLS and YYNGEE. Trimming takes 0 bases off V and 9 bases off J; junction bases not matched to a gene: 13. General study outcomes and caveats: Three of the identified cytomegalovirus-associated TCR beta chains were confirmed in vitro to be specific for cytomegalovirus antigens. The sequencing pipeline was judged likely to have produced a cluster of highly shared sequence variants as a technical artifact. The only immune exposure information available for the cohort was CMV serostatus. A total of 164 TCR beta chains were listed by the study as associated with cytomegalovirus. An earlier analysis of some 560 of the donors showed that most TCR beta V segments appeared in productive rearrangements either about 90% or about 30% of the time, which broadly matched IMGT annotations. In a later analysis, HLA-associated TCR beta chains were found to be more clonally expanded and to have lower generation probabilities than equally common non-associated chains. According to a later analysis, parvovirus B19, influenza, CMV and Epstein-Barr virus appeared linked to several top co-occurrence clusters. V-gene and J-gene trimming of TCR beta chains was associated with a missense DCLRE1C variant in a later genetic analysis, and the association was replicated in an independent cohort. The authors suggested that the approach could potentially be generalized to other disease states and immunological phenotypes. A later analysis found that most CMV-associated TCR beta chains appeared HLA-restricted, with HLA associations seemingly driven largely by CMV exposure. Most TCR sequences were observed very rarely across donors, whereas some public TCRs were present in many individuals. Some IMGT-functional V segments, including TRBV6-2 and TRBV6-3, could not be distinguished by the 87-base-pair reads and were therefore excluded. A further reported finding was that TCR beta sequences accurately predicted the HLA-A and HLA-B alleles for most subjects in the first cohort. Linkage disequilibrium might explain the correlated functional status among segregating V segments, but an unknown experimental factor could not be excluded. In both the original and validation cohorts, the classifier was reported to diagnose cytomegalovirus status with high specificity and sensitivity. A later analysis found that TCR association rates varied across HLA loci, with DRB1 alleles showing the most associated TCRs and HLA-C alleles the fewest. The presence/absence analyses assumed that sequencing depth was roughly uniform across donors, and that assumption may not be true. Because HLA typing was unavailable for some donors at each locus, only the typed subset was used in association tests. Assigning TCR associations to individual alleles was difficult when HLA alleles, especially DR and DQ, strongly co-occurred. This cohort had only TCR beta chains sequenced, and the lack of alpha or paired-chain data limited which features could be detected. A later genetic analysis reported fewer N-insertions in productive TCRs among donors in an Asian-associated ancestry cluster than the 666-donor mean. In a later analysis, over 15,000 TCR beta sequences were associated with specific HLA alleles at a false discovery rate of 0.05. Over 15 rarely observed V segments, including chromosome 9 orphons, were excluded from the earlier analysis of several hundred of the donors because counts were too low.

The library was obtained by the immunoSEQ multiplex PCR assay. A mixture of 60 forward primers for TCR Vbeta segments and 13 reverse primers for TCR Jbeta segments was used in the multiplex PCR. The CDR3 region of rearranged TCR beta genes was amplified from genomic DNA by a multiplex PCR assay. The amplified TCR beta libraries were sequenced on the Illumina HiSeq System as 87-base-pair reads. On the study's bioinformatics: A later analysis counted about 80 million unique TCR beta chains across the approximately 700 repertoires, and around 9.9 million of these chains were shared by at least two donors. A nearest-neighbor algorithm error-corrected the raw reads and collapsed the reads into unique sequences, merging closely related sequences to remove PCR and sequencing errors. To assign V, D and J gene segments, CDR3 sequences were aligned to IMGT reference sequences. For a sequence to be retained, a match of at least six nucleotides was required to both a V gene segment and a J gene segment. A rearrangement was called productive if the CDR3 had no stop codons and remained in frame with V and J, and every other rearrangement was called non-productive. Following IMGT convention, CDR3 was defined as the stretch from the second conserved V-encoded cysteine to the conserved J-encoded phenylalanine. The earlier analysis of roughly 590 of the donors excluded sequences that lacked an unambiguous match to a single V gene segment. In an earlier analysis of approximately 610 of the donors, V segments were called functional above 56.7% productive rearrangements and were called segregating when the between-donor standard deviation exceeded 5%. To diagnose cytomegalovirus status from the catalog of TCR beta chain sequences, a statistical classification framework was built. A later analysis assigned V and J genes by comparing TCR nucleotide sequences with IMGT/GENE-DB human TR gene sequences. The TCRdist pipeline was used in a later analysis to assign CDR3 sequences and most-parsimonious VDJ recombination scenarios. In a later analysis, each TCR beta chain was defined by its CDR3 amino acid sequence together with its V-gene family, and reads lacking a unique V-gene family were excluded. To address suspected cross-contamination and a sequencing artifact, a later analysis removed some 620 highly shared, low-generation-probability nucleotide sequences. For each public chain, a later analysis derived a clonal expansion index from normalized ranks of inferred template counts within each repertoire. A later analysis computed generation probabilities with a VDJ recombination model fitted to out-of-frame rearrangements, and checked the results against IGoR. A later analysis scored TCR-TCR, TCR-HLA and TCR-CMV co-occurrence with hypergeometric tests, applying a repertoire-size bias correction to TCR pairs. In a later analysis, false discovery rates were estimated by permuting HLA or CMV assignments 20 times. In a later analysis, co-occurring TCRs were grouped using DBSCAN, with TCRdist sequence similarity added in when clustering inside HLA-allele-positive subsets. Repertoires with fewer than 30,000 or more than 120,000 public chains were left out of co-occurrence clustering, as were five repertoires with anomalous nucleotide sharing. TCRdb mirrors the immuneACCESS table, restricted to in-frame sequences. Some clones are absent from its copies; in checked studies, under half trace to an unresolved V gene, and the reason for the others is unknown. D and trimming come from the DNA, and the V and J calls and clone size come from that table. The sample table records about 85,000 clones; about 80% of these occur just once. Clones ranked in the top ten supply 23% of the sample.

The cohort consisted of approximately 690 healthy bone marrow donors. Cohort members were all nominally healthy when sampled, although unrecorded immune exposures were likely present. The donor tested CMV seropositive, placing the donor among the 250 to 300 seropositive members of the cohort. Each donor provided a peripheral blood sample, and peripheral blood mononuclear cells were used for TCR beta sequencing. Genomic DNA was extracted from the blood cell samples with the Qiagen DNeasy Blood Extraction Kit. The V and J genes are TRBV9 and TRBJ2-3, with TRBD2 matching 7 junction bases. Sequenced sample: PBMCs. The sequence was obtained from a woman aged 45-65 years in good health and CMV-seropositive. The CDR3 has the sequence CASSVDPAGPSLTQYF. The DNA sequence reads TGTGCCAGCAGCGTAGATCCAGCGGGGCCATCACTCACGCAGTATTTT. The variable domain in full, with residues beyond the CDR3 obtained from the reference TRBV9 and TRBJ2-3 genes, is DSGVTQTPKHLITATGQRVTLRCSPRSGDLSVYWYQQSLDQGLQFLIQYYNGEERAKGNILERFSAQQFPDLHSELNLSSLELGDSALYFCASSVDPAGPSLTQYFGPGTRLTVL.